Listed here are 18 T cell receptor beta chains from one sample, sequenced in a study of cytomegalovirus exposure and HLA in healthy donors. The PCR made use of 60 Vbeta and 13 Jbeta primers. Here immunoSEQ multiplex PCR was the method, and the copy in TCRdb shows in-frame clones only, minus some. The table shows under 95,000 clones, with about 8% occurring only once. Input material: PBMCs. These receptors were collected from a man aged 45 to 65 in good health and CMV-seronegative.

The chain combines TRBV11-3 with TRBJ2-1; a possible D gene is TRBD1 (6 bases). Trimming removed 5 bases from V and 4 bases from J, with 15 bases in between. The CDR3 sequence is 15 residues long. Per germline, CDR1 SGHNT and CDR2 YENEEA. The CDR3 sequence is CASSPSRTAYNEQFF. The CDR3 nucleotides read TGTGCCAGCAGCCCTAGCCGGACAGCGTACAATGAGCAGTTCTTC.

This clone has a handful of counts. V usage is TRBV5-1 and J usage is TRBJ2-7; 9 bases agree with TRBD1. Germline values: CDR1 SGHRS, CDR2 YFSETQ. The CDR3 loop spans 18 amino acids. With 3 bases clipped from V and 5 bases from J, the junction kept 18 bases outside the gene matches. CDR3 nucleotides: TGCGCCAGCAGCTCCCGACCCAGGGGAAGGACAGGGGACCACGAGCAGTACTTC. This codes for CASSSRPRGRTGDHEQYF.

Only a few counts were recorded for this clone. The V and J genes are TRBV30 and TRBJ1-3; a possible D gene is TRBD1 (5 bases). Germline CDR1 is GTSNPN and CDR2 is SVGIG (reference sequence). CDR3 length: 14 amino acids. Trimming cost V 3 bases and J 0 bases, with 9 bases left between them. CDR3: CAWSRARSGNTIYF. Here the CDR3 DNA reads TGTGCCTGGAGCAGGGCACGCTCTGGAAACACCATATATTTT.

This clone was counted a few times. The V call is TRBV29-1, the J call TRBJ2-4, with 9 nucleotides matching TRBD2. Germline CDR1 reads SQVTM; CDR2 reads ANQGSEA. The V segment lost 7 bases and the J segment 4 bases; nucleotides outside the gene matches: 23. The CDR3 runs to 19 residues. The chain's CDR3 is CSAALGSAGGGGIKNIQYF. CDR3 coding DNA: TGCAGCGCCGCTCTGGGGTCAGCGGGAGGCGGTGGAATTAAAAACATTCAGTACTTC.

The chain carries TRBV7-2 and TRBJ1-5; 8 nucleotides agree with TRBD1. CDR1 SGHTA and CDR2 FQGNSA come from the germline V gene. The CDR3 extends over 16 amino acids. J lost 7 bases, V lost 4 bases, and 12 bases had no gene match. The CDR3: CASSSQDRAPGQPQHF. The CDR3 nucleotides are TGTGCCAGCAGCTCCCAGGACAGGGCACCGGGCCAGCCCCAGCATTTT.

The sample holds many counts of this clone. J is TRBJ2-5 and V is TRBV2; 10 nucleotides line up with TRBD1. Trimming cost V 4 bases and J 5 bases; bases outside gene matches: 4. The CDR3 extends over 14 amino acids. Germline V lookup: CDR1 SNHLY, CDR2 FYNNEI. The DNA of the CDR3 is TGTGCCAGCAGTGGGGGACAGGGGTGGGAGACCCAGTACTTC. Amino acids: CASSGGQGWETQYF. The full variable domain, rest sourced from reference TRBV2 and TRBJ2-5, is EPEVTQTPSHQVTQMGQEVILRCVPISNHLYFYWYRQILGQKVEFLVSFYNNEISEKSEIFDDQFSVERPDGSNFTLKIRSTKLEDSAMYFCASSGGQGWETQYFGPGTRLLVL.

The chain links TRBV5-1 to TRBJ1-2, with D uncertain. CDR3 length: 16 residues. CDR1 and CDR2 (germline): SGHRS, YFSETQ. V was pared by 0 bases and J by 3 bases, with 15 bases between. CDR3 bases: TGCGCCAGCAGCTTGGATCTGCCCACAGAATACTATGGCTACACCTTC. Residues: CASSLDLPTEYYGYTF.

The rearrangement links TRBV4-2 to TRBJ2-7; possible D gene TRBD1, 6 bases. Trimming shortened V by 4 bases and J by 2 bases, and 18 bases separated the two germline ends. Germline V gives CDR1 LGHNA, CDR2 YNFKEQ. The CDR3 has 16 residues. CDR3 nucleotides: TGTGCCAGCAGCCTTTACAGGGCCCTCGATACCTACGAGCAGTACTTC. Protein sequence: CASSLYRALDTYEQYF.

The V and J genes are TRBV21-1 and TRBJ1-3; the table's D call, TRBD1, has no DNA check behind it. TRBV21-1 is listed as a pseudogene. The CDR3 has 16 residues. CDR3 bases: TGTGCCAGCAGCGAGGGGACAGGGAGGACTGGAAACACCATATATTTT. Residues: CASSEGTGRTGNTIYF.

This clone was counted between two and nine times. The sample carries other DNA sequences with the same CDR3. This chain's CDR3 is CASSYSYSTYEQYF. For the CDR3, the DNA is TGTGCCAGCAGTTACTCGTACAGCACCTACGAGCAGTACTTC. The chain is built from TRBV6-5 and TRBJ2-7; D unclear. The CDR3 loop spans 14 amino acids. Germline V gene sequence: CDR1 MNHEY, CDR2 SVGAGI. The ends were cut back, 0 bases at V and 2 bases at J, with 8 bases in the middle.

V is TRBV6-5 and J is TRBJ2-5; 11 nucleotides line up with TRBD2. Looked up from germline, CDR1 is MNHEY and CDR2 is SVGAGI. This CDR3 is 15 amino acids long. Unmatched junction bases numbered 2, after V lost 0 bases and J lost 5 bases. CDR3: CASSYSRLAGETQYF. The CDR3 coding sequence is TGTGCCAGCAGTTACTCTCGACTAGCGGGGGAGACCCAGTACTTC.

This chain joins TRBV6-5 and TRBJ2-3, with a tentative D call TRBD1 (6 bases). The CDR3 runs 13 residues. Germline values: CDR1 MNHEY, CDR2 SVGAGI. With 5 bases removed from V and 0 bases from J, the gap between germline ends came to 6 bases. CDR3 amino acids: CASSTGSTDTQYF. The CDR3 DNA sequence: TGTGCCAGCAGTACAGGGAGCACAGATACGCAGTATTTT.

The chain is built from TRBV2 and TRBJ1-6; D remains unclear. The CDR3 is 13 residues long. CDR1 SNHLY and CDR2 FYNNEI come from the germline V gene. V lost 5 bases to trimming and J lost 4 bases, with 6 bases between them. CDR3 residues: CASSIQYNSPLHF. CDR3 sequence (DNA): TGTGCCAGCAGTATTCAGTATAATTCACCCCTCCACTTT.

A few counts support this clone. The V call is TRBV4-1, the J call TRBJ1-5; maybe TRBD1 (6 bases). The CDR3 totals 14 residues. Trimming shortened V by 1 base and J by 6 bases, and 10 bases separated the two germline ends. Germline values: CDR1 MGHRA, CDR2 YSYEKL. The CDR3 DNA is TGCGCCAGCAGCCAAGGAGGGGGAGCTCAGCCCCAGCATTTT. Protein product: CASSQGGGAQPQHF.

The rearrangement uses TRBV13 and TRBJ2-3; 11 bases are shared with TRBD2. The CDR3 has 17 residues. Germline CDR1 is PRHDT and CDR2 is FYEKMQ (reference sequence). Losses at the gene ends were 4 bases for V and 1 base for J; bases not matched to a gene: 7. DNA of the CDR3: TGTGCCAGCAGCTCCTGGGGGACTAGCGGTCGCACAGATACGCAGTATTTT. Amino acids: CASSSWGTSGRTDTQYF. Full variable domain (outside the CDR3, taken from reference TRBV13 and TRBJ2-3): AAGVIQSPRHLIKEKRETATLKCYPIPRHDTVYWYQQGPGQDPQFLISFYEKMQSDKGSIPDRFSAQQFSDYHSELNMSSLELGDSALYFCASSSWGTSGRTDTQYFGPGTRLTVL.

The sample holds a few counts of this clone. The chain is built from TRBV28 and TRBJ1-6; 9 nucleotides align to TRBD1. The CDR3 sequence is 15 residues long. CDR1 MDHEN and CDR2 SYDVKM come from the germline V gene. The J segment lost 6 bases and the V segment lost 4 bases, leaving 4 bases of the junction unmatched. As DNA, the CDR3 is TGTGCCAGCAGTTCCTCGACAGGGGGTAATTCACCCCTCCACTTT. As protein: CASSSSTGGNSPLHF.

CDR3 sequence (DNA): TGTGCCAGCCGGGCTGGACAGGGACGGAGCGAGCAGTACTTC. Encoded protein: CASRAGQGRSEQYF. V gene TRBV27 combines with J gene TRBJ2-7, with 8 bases that match TRBD1. CDR1 is MNHEY and CDR2 is SMNVEV in the germline V gene (reference sequence). Trimming cost V 8 bases and J 6 bases; bases outside gene matches: 12. CDR3 length equals 14 residues.

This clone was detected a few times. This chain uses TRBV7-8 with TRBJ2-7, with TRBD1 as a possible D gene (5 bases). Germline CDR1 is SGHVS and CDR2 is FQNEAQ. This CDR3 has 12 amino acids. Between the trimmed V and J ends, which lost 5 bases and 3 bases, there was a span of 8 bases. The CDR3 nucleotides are TGTGCCAGCAGCACGACAGTCTACGAGCAGTACTTC. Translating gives CASSTTVYEQYF.